These 10 T cell receptor beta chains share one sample of origin, sequenced in a study of cytomegalovirus exposure and HLA in healthy donors (dated by TCRdb to about 2017). Library preparation was by the immunoSEQ multiplex PCR assay. Here the immuneACCESS table is served through TCRdb, limited to in-frame sequences with V and J called. Missing clones are a known gap in these copies; in checked studies unresolved V genes cover under half, and the rest lacks a known reason. This sample comprises some 130,000 clones, 94% of them detected only once. The top ten constitute approximately 1.8% of the sample. Sequences were obtained from PBMCs. All receptors come from a man younger than 30 in good health and CMV-seropositive.

This CDR3 is CAISGGTTNEQFF. The CDR3 DNA is TGTGCCATCAGCGGCGGGACGACGAATGAGCAGTTCTTC. The chain employs TRBV10-3 and TRBJ2-1; D might be TRBD2 (6 bases). The CDR3 is 13 residues long. V gave up 6 bases and J gave up 7 bases, with 13 bases separating them. Germline V CDR1 and CDR2: ENHRY, SYGVKD.

The chain is built from TRBV28 and TRBJ1-5; 9 nucleotides align to TRBD1. There are 16 residues in the CDR3. Germline assignment: CDR1 MDHEN and CDR2 SYDVKM. Trimming at V came to 3 bases and at J to 4 bases, leaving 7 bases not matched to a gene. The CDR3 protein is CASSFATGGKNQPQHF. Here the CDR3 DNA reads TGTGCCAGCAGTTTTGCGACAGGGGGTAAAAATCAGCCCCAGCATTTT.

This sequence joins TRBV7-6 and TRBJ2-4; D gene uncertain. The CDR3 has 15 amino acids. V lost 3 bases and J lost 2, with 11 bases in between. Germline lookup yields CDR1 SGHVS and CDR2 FNYEAQ. CDR3 protein: CASSFDSTSKNIQYF. The CDR3, as DNA: TGTGCCAGCAGCTTCGACTCAACTTCCAAAAACATTCAGTACTTC.

This clone was recorded once. V is TRBV5-1 and J is TRBJ1-4, with 9 bases matching TRBD1. J gave up 1 base and V 7 bases, and 8 bases lay outside the gene matches. CDR1 SGHRS and CDR2 YFSETQ come from the germline V gene. The CDR3 runs to 16 residues. CDR3 region: CASGTGQWGTNEKLFF. Here the CDR3 DNA reads TGCGCCAGCGGGACAGGGCAATGGGGAACTAATGAAAAACTGTTTTTT. The whole variable domain, remainder taken from reference TRBV5-1 and TRBJ1-4, is KAGVTQTPRYLIKTRGQQVTLSCSPISGHRSVSWYQQTPGQGLQFLFEYFSETQRNKGNFPGRFSGRQFSNSRSEMNVSTLELGDSALYLCASGTGQWGTNEKLFFGSGTQLSVL.

This rearrangement joins TRBV4-1 to TRBJ1-1; D gene unclear. Between the trimmed V and J ends, which lost 0 bases and 5 bases, there was a span of 7 bases. The CDR3 length is 13 residues. Germline CDR1 MGHRA, CDR2 YSYEKL. CDR3 bases: TGCGCCAGCAGCCAAGAAGTGAGGACTGAAGCTTTCTTT. Translation gives CASSQEVRTEAFF.

The chain couples TRBV2 to TRBJ2-3, with 8 bases that match TRBD1. The CDR3 runs 17 residues. Germline CDR1 and CDR2: SNHLY and FYNNEI. The J segment lost 2 bases and the V segment lost 0 bases, leaving 7 bases of the junction unmatched. The CDR3 sequence: CASSEALGTGFTDTQYF. Here the CDR3 DNA reads TGTGCCAGCAGTGAAGCGCTCGGGACAGGATTCACAGATACGCAGTATTTT. Full variable domain (remainder filled in from reference TRBV2 and TRBJ2-3): EPEVTQTPSHQVTQMGQEVILRCVPISNHLYFYWYRQILGQKVEFLVSFYNNEISEKSEIFDDQFSVERPDGSNFTLKIRSTKLEDSAMYFCASSEALGTGFTDTQYFGPGTRLTVL.

This chain connects TRBV5-1 to TRBJ2-3; the match to TRBD2 covers 10 bases. V lost 0 bases and J lost 2; bases outside the gene matches: 3. CDR3 length: 16 residues. Per germline, CDR1 SGHRS and CDR2 YFSETQ. The CDR3 DNA reads TGCGCCAGCAGCTTGGTAGGACTAGCGGACACAGATACGCAGTATTTT. Protein sequence: CASSLVGLADTDTQYF. The full variable domain, with the rest looked up from reference TRBV5-1 and TRBJ2-3, is KAGVTQTPRYLIKTRGQQVTLSCSPISGHRSVSWYQQTPGQGLQFLFEYFSETQRNKGNFPGRFSGRQFSNSRSEMNVSTLELGDSALYLCASSLVGLADTDTQYFGPGTRLTVL.

The CDR3 DNA sequence: TGCGCCAGCAGCCCCTCTCCAGTGGTGACTAATCATGAGCAGTTCTTC. As protein: CASSPSPVVTNHEQFF. The rearrangement links TRBV4-1 to TRBJ2-1; perhaps TRBD2 as D (5 bases). This CDR3 contains 16 residues. Germline assignment: CDR1 MGHRA and CDR2 YSYEKL. V was pared by 4 bases and J by 8 bases, with 21 bases between.

The CDR3: CASSAAASSTDTQYF. The CDR3 coding sequence is TGTGCCAGCAGTGCCGCGGCATCTAGCACAGATACGCAGTATTTT. The J gene is TRBJ2-3, the V gene TRBV2; D unclear. This CDR3 has 15 residues. V was clipped by 4 bases and J by 0 bases, with 11 bases between them. Germline CDR1 SNHLY, CDR2 FYNNEI.

The chain couples TRBV7-3 to TRBJ1-1; no definite D call. Germline CDR1 and CDR2: SGHTA and FQGTGA. The CDR3 consists of 13 residues. The germline V and J ends were trimmed by 6 bases and 4 bases, with 12 bases remaining between them. The CDR3 is CASSRGVGTEAFF. The CDR3 DNA reads as TGTGCCAGCAGTCGGGGTGTGGGCACTGAAGCTTTCTTT. The variable domain in full, with the rest retrieved from reference TRBV7-3 and TRBJ1-1, is GAGVSQTPSNKVTEKGKYVELRCDPISGHTALYWYRQSLGQGPEFLIYFQGTGAADDSGLPNDRFFAVRPEGSVSTLKIQRTERGDSAVYLCASSRGVGTEAFFGQGTRLTVV.